The clone carrying this TCR beta chain appeared a single time. The data were obtained in a study of blood T cell repertoires in COVID-19. As for the study in general: From the United States, Italy and Spain came samples of acute and convalescent COVID-19. T cells, B-cell-depleted T cells, or PBMCs provided the cDNA or gDNA that served as material.

Per the original data handling: Amplification of reference gene primers was used by the study to estimate nucleated cell counts. Assay used: immunoSEQ multiplex PCR; TCRdb lists only in-frame clones, some missing. That table furnishes V, J and clone size, whereas the DNA furnished D and trimming. Of roughly 320,000 clones in the sample, roughly 85% were seen once. With V trimmed by 4 bases and J by 6 bases, 5 bases remained unmatched. This CDR3 has 14 amino acids. Germline assignment: CDR1 LGHDT and CDR2 YNNKEL (reference sequence). Specimen: peripheral blood. The clonotype comes from a human donor in a cohort sampled during active COVID-19. The rearrangement uses TRBV3-1 (or the pseudogene TRBV3-2) and TRBJ1-2; 10 bases match TRBD1. Written as DNA, the CDR3 is TGTGCCAGCAGCCCTACCGGGACAGGGGATGGCTACACCTTC. This sequence encodes CASSPTGTGDGYTF.